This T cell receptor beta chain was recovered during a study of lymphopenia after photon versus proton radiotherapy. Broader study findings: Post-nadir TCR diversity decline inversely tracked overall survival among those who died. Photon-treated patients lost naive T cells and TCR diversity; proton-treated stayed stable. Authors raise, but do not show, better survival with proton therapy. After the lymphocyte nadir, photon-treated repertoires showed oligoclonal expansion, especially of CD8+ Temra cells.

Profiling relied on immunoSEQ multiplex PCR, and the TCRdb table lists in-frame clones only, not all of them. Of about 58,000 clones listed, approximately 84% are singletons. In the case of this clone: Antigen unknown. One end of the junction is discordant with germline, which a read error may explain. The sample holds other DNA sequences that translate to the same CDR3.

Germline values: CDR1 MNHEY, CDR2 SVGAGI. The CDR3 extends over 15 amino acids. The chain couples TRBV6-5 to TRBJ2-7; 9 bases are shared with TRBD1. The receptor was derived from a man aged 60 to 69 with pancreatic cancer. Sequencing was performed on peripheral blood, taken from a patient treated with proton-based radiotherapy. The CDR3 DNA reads TGTGCTAGCAGTTACTCGACAGGGGGAAGGAACGAGCAGTACTTC. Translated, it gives CASSYSTGGRNEQYF.